The T cell receptor (beta chain) under discussion was sequenced for a study of blood T cell repertoires in COVID-19. Background on the study: Samples taken during acute and convalescent COVID-19 were collected in the United States, Italy and Spain. The cDNA or gDNA used as material had been derived from T cells, B-cell-depleted T cells, or PBMCs.

Trimming pared 2 bases from V and 7 bases from J, leaving 18 bases between. This CDR3 contains 16 residues. Germline V lookup: CDR1 MDHEN, CDR2 SYDVKM. As originally analysed: Counts of nucleated cells, estimated from reference gene primer amplification, were obtained. The repertoire was sequenced with immunoSEQ multiplex PCR; TCRdb's copy has only in-frame clones and lacks some. That table is the source of V, J and clone size, and D and trimming were worked out from the DNA. This repertoire shows about 54,000 clones, about 90% found once; its top ten account for about 7.3%. The receptor was derived from a woman aged 55-69 years with active or convalescent COVID-19. The sequencing input was peripheral blood. The rearrangement uses TRBV28 and TRBJ2-1; possible D gene TRBD2, 6 bases. CDR3 DNA: TGTGCCAGCAGTTTAGGTCTAGCGCTAGATCAAAATGAGCAGTTCTTC. Translation gives CASSLGLALDQNEQFF.